These 21 T cell receptor beta chains were all obtained from the same sample, sequenced in a study of cytomegalovirus exposure and HLA in healthy donors. The PCR used 60 Vbeta and 13 Jbeta primers. The repertoire was sequenced with immunoSEQ multiplex PCR; TCRdb's copy has only in-frame clones and lacks some. Counted here are around 150,000 clones, 80% to 90% occurring once; the ten biggest clones make up 5.5% to 8%. The sample taken for sequencing was PBMCs. These receptors all come from a woman in her 30s in good health and CMV-seropositive.

CDR3 nucleotide sequence: TGTGCCAGCAGCTTGGGAGGCGTCGGGTACACCGGGGAGCTGTTTTTT. It yields the protein CASSLGGVGYTGELFF. V and J are TRBV5-4 and TRBJ2-2; D is unclear. Germline V CDR1 and CDR2: SGHNT, YYREEE (reference sequence). Trimming shortened V by 0 bases and J by 3 bases, and 12 bases separated the two germline ends. This CDR3 region has 16 residues.

The rearrangement uses TRBV9 and TRBJ1-1, with 7 bases fitting TRBD1. CDR3 length: 14 residues. The J segment lost 0 bases and the V segment lost 3 bases, leaving 2 bases of the junction unmatched. The germline CDR1 and CDR2 sequences are SGDLS and YYNGEE. The CDR3 DNA sequence: TGTGCCAGCAGCGCGGGACAGCTGAACACTGAAGCTTTCTTT. It encodes CASSAGQLNTEAFF.

The genes are TRBV6-5 and TRBJ1-1, with unresolved D. V was pared by 2 bases and J by 4 bases, with 14 bases between. Germline V gives CDR1 MNHEY, CDR2 SVGAGI. CDR3 length equals 15 residues. This chain's CDR3 is CASSYVVGLATEAFF. The DNA of the CDR3 is TGTGCCAGCAGTTACGTTGTGGGCCTTGCCACTGAAGCTTTCTTT.

The V gene is TRBV2, the J gene TRBJ1-2; the D gene is possibly TRBD1 (6 bases). Trimming stripped 7 bases from V and 8 bases from J, with 14 bases between. CDR3 length equals 12 residues. CDR1 SNHLY and CDR2 FYNNEI come from the germline V gene. The CDR3 sequence: CASTGTGQGYTF. Written as DNA, the CDR3 is TGTGCCAGCACGGGAACAGGGCAGGGCTACACCTTC.

The chain has TRBV6-5 and TRBJ1-4; weak D call: TRBD1 (6 bases). CDR3 length: 14 residues. V dropped 6 bases and J dropped 0 bases, with 8 bases sitting between them. Per the germline V gene, CDR1 is MNHEY and CDR2 is SVGAGI. The CDR3, as DNA: TGTGCCAGCAGGAGGACAGCAACTAATGAAAAACTGTTTTTT. It is translated as CASRRTATNEKLFF.

The chain employs TRBV7-6 and TRBJ2-2, with D maybe TRBD2 (7 bases). In germline, CDR1 is SGHVS, CDR2 FNYEAQ. V was pared by 5 bases and J by 4 bases, with 23 bases between. The CDR3 loop spans 18 amino acids. CDR3 DNA sequence: TGTGCCAGCAGCCCCAGGGGAGGGGGGGCATCAAGCACCGGGGAGCTGTTTTTT. This translates into CASSPRGGGASSTGELFF.

The V call is TRBV10-3, the J call TRBJ1-2; the D gene is possibly TRBD1 (6 bases). V lost 3 bases, J lost 4 bases, and 12 bases lay in between. The CDR3 extends over 14 amino acids. The germline CDR1 and CDR2 sequences are ENHRY and SYGVKD. The CDR3 nucleotides are TGTGCCATCAGTGATCCAGGGGCAGGCTATGGCTACACCTTC. Amino acids: CAISDPGAGYGYTF.

This clone was recorded only once. The chain combines TRBV6-1 with TRBJ2-2; D gene ambiguous. CDR1 is MNHNS and CDR2 is SASEGT in the germline V gene. The CDR3 loop spans 13 amino acids. V was cut by 5 bases and J by 3 bases, with 7 bases left in between. CDR3 coding DNA: TGTGCCAGCAGTCGAGTCCACACCGGGGAGCTGTTTTTT. Protein product: CASSRVHTGELFF.

In DNA, the CDR3 is TGCAGCGTTGACAAGGGGAAATTACCGGCTTTCTTT. It codes for CSVDKGKLPAFF. V usage is TRBV29-1 and J usage is TRBJ1-1; possibly TRBD1 for D (5 bases). From germline, CDR1 is SQVTM and CDR2 ANQGSEA. This CDR3 region has 12 residues. Trimming pared 3 bases from V and 11 bases from J, leaving 16 bases between.

The chain links TRBV18 to TRBJ1-2; TRBD1 matches 7 bases. Germline CDR1 and CDR2: KGHSH and LQKENI. This CDR3 region has 15 residues. Losses at the gene ends were 3 bases for V and 4 bases for J; bases not matched to a gene: 8. CDR3 in amino acids: CASSPGTVTFYGYTF. The CDR3 region has the DNA TGTGCCAGCTCACCCGGGACAGTTACCTTCTATGGCTACACCTTC.

The genes are TRBV5-4 and TRBJ2-5; 8 positions agree with TRBD2. After removal of 4 bases from V and 1 base from J, the junction contained 0 bases not matched to a gene. This CDR3 region has 13 residues. Germline-derived CDR1 and CDR2 are SGHNT and YYREEE (reference sequence). This CDR3 is CASSAGGQETQYF. CDR3 DNA: TGTGCCAGCAGCGCGGGGGGCCAAGAGACCCAGTACTTC.

The chain links TRBV9 to TRBJ2-7, with TRBD2 matching over 7 bases. This CDR3 spans 17 amino acids. In germline, CDR1 is SGDLS, CDR2 YYNGEE. V shed 0 bases, J shed 4 bases, and the junction held 13 bases outside the gene matches. CDR3 amino acids: CASSVAPADLGGYEQYF. CDR3 DNA: TGTGCCAGCAGCGTAGCCCCAGCGGACCTGGGGGGGTACGAGCAGTACTTC.

This clone appeared once. The CDR3 DNA reads TGCAGCCTAGGGACAGACTATGGCTACACCTTC. The encoded protein is CSLGTDYGYTF. This chain uses TRBV29-1 with TRBJ1-2; 7 bases are shared with TRBD1. Germline CDR1 reads SQVTM; CDR2 reads ANQGSEA. Unmatched junction bases numbered 3, after V lost 8 bases and J lost 3 bases. The CDR3 has 11 amino acids.

J is TRBJ1-1 and V is TRBV6-5; 8 bases map to TRBD1. The CDR3 has 14 amino acids. The J segment lost 5 bases and the V segment lost 4 bases, leaving 6 bases of the junction unmatched. CDR1 MNHEY and CDR2 SVGAGI come from the germline V gene. The CDR3 region has the DNA TGTGCCAGCAGTTCAGGACAGGGAAAAACTGAAGCTTTCTTT. It encodes CASSSGQGKTEAFF.

As for this clone: One end of the junction fails to match germline, which may point to a read error. The V call is TRBV7-9, the J call TRBJ2-2; D possibly corresponds to TRBD2 (7 bases). The CDR3 spans 16 residues. CDR1 and CDR2 (germline): SEHNR, FQNEAQ (reference sequence). DNA of the CDR3: TGTTCCAGCAGCCCCCTGTCCGGGGGGCACACCGGGGAGCTGTTTTTT. This translates into CSSSPLSGGHTGELFF.

The CDR3 DNA sequence: TGTGCCAGCTCATACGGGACTAGCGGGACGAACACCGGGGAGCTGTTTTTT. Translation gives CASSYGTSGTNTGELFF. The V and J genes are TRBV18 and TRBJ2-2; 13 bases map to TRBD2. V gave up 5 bases and J gave up 0 bases; unmatched junction bases: 3. This CDR3 is built from 17 residues. Germline V gene sequence: CDR1 KGHSH, CDR2 LQKENI.

This sequence joins TRBV6-6 and TRBJ1-5; D perhaps matches TRBD1 (5 bases). The CDR3 is 15 amino acids. Germline loops: CDR1 MNHNY, CDR2 SVGAGI (reference sequence). Trimming took 6 bases from V and 3 from J, leaving 15 bases between them. The CDR3 DNA reads as TGTGCCAGCAGCGAAAGGGGCCAACTCAATCAGCCCCAGCATTTT. Translation: CASSERGQLNQPQHF.

V gene TRBV5-4 combines with J gene TRBJ2-5; 12 nucleotides line up with TRBD2. After removal of 4 bases from V and 2 bases from J, the junction contained 6 bases not matched to a gene. CDR1 is SGHNT and CDR2 is YYREEE in the germline V gene (reference sequence). This CDR3 has 16 amino acids. The chain's CDR3 is CASSRILAGGQETQYF. For the CDR3, the DNA is TGTGCCAGCAGCCGTATCCTAGCGGGGGGGCAAGAGACCCAGTACTTC.

CDR3 nucleotides: TGTGCCAGCAGTTCCAGGGCAGGGTACGTCTCCGAGCAGTACTTC. It codes for CASSSRAGYVSEQYF. J is TRBJ2-7 and V is TRBV14; D perhaps matches TRBD1 (5 bases). With 6 bases removed from V and 6 bases from J, the gap between germline ends came to 21 bases. Germline V lookup: CDR1 SGHDN, CDR2 FVKESK. The CDR3 has 15 amino acids.

The genes are TRBV5-1 and TRBJ1-2; D uncertain. Germline-derived CDR1 and CDR2 are SGHRS and YFSETQ. CDR3 size: 15 residues. Deletions cut 0 bases from V and 4 bases from J, with 13 bases between. The CDR3 loop is CASSLGGSESYGYTF. The DNA of the CDR3 is TGCGCCAGCAGCTTGGGAGGGTCTGAAAGCTATGGCTACACCTTC.

The count of this clone is one. This chain joins TRBV7-2 and TRBJ2-1, with 9 bases lining up with TRBD2. After removal of 2 bases from V and 7 bases from J, the junction contained 6 bases not matched to a gene. There are 15 residues in the CDR3. In germline, CDR1 is SGHTA, CDR2 FQGNSA. CDR3 coding DNA: TGTGCCAGCAGCTTAAGGGCGGGGGGGCTAAATGAGCAGTTCTTC. Protein product: CASSLRAGGLNEQFF. The variable domain in full, with the rest retrieved from reference TRBV7-2 and TRBJ2-1, is GAGVSQSPSNKVTEKGKDVELRCDPISGHTALYWYRQSLGQGLEFLIYFQGNSAPDKSGLPSDRFSAERTGGSVSTLTIQRTQQEDSAVYLCASSLRAGGLNEQFFGPGTRLTVL.